Below, 27 T cell receptor beta chains from the same sample are listed, as sequenced in a study of shared clonotypes between healthy human individuals. The repertoire was sequenced with immunoSEQ multiplex PCR; TCRdb's copy has only in-frame clones and lacks some. The sample holds fewer than 1.8 million clones, approximately 98.5% seen once. Sequences were obtained from naive CD4+ T cells sorted from blood. Subset given: CD45RA+ positively selected. These receptors originate from a man aged 25-45 years in good health.

The chain carries TRBV19 and TRBJ2-1, with D hard to call. Per the germline V gene, CDR1 is LNHDA and CDR2 is SQIVND (reference sequence). The CDR3 totals 12 residues. V lost 8 bases and J lost 9, with 14 bases in between. DNA for the CDR3: TGTGCCAGTGTGGCAGGTCTACTTGAGCAGTTCTTC. Residues: CASVAGLLEQFF.

This sequence joins TRBV18 and TRBJ2-1; 12 positions match TRBD2. From germline, CDR1 is KGHSH and CDR2 LQKENI. This CDR3 has 17 amino acids. The V gene end was trimmed by 2 bases and the J gene end by 0 bases; junction bases not matched to a gene: 2. CDR3 nucleotide sequence: TGTGCCAGCTCACCAATGGGACTAGCGGGCTCCTACAATGAGCAGTTCTTC. Translated, it gives CASSPMGLAGSYNEQFF.

The chain joins TRBV7-2 to TRBJ2-7, with 7 bases fitting TRBD2. The CDR3 contains 14 residues. The junction had 1 base not matched to a gene; V was cut back by 1 base and J by 1 base. The V gene's germline CDR1 is SGHTA and CDR2 FQGNSA. In nucleotides, the CDR3 is TGTGCCAGCAGCTTAGTGCGGGGGTCCTACGAGCAGTACTTC. It codes for CASSLVRGSYEQYF.

The chain employs TRBV6-5 and TRBJ1-5; D is uncertain. This CDR3 has 15 amino acids. V gave up 0 bases and J gave up 3 bases, with 9 bases separating them. The germline V gene has CDR1 MNHEY and CDR2 SVGAGI. The CDR3 spells CASSYSTGNNQPQHF. CDR3 coding DNA: TGTGCCAGCAGTTACTCGACGGGCAACAATCAGCCCCAGCATTTT.

Note on this clone: One end of the junction fails to match germline, which may point to a read error. The rearrangement links TRBV7-7 to TRBJ2-7; the match to TRBD1 covers 7 bases. The CDR3 totals 14 residues. Per germline, CDR1 SSHAT and CDR2 FNYEAQ (reference sequence). In nucleotides, the CDR3 is TGTGCTAGCAGCTTAAGCCAGGGGGCCTACGAGCAGTACTTC. This gives the protein CASSLSQGAYEQYF.

The CDR3 sequence: CASSIVLGLVSNQPQHF. CDR3 DNA sequence: TGTGCCAGTAGTATCGTCTTGGGCCTCGTGAGCAATCAGCCCCAGCATTTT. The rearrangement uses TRBV19 and TRBJ1-5; D gene uncertain. CDR3 length equals 17 residues. Germline assignment: CDR1 LNHDA and CDR2 SQIVND (reference sequence). Trimming took off 3 bases at V and 1 base at J, with 16 bases between the two ends. The entire variable domain, with the rest obtained from reference TRBV19 and TRBJ1-5, is as follows: DGGITQSPKYLFRKEGQNVTLSCEQNLNHDAMYWYRQDPGQGLRLIYYSQIVNDFQKGDIAEGYSVSREKKESFPLTVTSAQKNPTAFYLCASSIVLGLVSNQPQHFGDGTRLSIL.

This chain uses TRBV11-2 with TRBJ2-1, with TRBD2 matching 9 bases. The ends lost 0 bases at V and 6 bases at J; junction bases unmatched: 3. The germline gives CDR1 SGHAT, CDR2 FQNNGV. CDR3 size: 15 residues. Here the CDR3 reads CASSLDTSGPNEQFF. The CDR3 nucleotides read TGTGCCAGCAGCTTAGATACTAGCGGGCCCAATGAGCAGTTCTTC.

The chain recombines TRBV5-6 with TRBJ1-3, with D hard to call. CDR1 SGHDT and CDR2 YYEEEE come from the germline V gene. The CDR3 has 15 amino acids. V was pared by 4 bases and J by 1 base, with 12 bases between. CDR3 region: CASSLDGGSGNTIYF. In nucleotides, the CDR3 is TGTGCCAGCAGCCTGGACGGAGGATCTGGAAACACCATATATTTT.

The rearrangement joins TRBV5-4 to TRBJ2-3, with 8 bases aligning to TRBD2. After removal of 3 bases from V and 1 base from J, the junction contained 7 bases not matched to a gene. CDR1 and CDR2 (germline): SGHNT, YYREEE (reference sequence). This CDR3 is built from 16 residues. The CDR3 protein is CASSSVAGWGTDTQYF. The CDR3 bases are TGTGCCAGCAGCTCCGTAGCGGGATGGGGCACAGATACGCAGTATTTT.

J is TRBJ1-5 and V is TRBV11-2; D call uncertain. V was cut by 3 bases and J by 3 bases, with 12 bases left in between. The CDR3 consists of 15 residues. Germline V lookup: CDR1 SGHAT, CDR2 FQNNGV. This CDR3 reads CASSFSGLFNQPQHF. CDR3 nucleotides: TGTGCCAGCAGCTTTTCCGGGTTATTCAATCAGCCCCAGCATTTT.

The V and J genes are TRBV5-1 and TRBJ1-2, with TRBD1 matching 7 bases. The CDR3 contains 14 residues. The V gene end was trimmed by 0 bases and the J gene end by 3 bases; junction bases not matched to a gene: 2. Germline values: CDR1 SGHRS, CDR2 YFSETQ. CDR3 sequence: CASSLAGQHYGYTF. The CDR3, as DNA: TGCGCCAGCAGCTTGGCGGGACAGCACTATGGCTACACCTTC.

J is TRBJ1-1 and V is TRBV7-8; D is unclear. The germline CDR1 and CDR2 sequences are SGHVS and FQNEAQ. CDR3 length: 14 amino acids. The ends were cut back, 5 bases at V and 1 base at J, with 11 bases in the middle. The CDR3 here is CASSAVVGNTEAFF. Written as DNA, the CDR3 is TGTGCCAGCAGCGCCGTGGTCGGGAACACTGAAGCTTTCTTT.

This clone was seen just once. The chain carries TRBV29-1 and TRBJ2-7, with 7 nucleotides matching TRBD1. Germline CDR1 is SQVTM and CDR2 is ANQGSEA. The CDR3 has 14 amino acids. V lost 6 bases and J lost 1; bases outside the gene matches: 9. CDR3 nucleotides: TGCAGCGTGAACCGGGACAGTCGTTCCTACGAGCAGTACTTC. Translating gives CSVNRDSRSYEQYF.

This clone appeared a single time. The chain combines TRBV6-5 with TRBJ2-2; tentatively, D is TRBD2 (5 bases). V lost 7 bases and J lost 5, with 14 bases in between. Germline CDR1 is MNHEY and CDR2 is SVGAGI. The CDR3 has 14 residues. The CDR3: CASTLLRGTGELFF. The CDR3 coding sequence is TGTGCCAGCACCCTCCTGCGAGGGACCGGGGAGCTGTTTTTT.

Note on this clone: The germline gene is not matched at one end of the junction; a read error may be the cause. The chain links TRBV9 to TRBJ2-1; TRBD2 aligns across 10 bases. This CDR3 region has 18 residues. Germline V gene lookup returns CDR1 SGDLS and CDR2 YYNGEE. DNA for the CDR3: TGTGCCAGCACCGTAGGTCCTAGCGGGAGAGGGTCTTACAATGAGCAGTTCTTC. Its translation is CASTVGPSGRGSYNEQFF.

This chain joins TRBV2 and TRBJ2-2; 11 nucleotides agree with TRBD2. The CDR3 consists of 15 residues. The V segment lost 8 bases and the J segment 5 bases; nucleotides outside the gene matches: 7. The germline V gene has CDR1 SNHLY and CDR2 FYNNEI. DNA for the CDR3: TGTGCCAGCTCTGGACTAGCGGGCCCGACCGGGGAGCTGTTTTTT. This encodes CASSGLAGPTGELFF.

The chain is built from TRBV28 and TRBJ1-2; unclear D gene. V was clipped by 4 bases and J by 5 bases, with 14 bases between them. The CDR3 is 14 amino acids. The germline CDR1 and CDR2 sequences are MDHEN and SYDVKM. In nucleotides, the CDR3 is TGTGCCAGCAGTTCCGCCCCCGACATATATGGCTACACCTTC. Its protein product is CASSSAPDIYGYTF.

This chain joins TRBV11-2 and TRBJ2-3; possibly TRBD2 for D (6 bases). The V end was cut by 3 bases, the J end by 5 bases, with 18 bases between. This CDR3 has 16 residues. CDR1 and CDR2 from the germline V gene are SGHAT and FQNNGV. CDR3 nucleotides: TGTGCCAGCAGCTTCTTGGCGGGAATGCTGGAAGATACGCAGTATTTT. Protein product: CASSFLAGMLEDTQYF.

The rearrangement links TRBV10-2 to TRBJ2-7; maybe TRBD1 (5 bases). Germline lookup yields CDR1 WSHSY and CDR2 SAAADI. Trimming stripped 6 bases from V and 0 bases from J, with 6 bases between. The CDR3 is made up of 12 amino acids. DNA for the CDR3: TGCGCCAGCAGAGACAGCTCCTACGAGCAGTACTTC. The encoded protein is CASRDSSYEQYF.

The chain joins TRBV28 to TRBJ1-2; 9 bases map to TRBD1. In germline, CDR1 is MDHEN, CDR2 SYDVKM. V trimming: 4 bases; J trimming: 6 bases; junction bases outside the gene matches: 6. CDR3 length: 14 amino acids. The CDR3 sequence is CASSSGTGFDGYTF. CDR3 DNA sequence: TGTGCCAGCAGTTCGGGGACAGGGTTTGATGGCTACACCTTC.

This chain links TRBV28 with TRBJ1-1; no definite D call. CDR1 is MDHEN and CDR2 is SYDVKM in the germline V gene. The germline V and J ends were trimmed by 5 bases and 5 bases, with 21 bases remaining between them. The CDR3 consists of 16 residues. This chain's CDR3 is CASSPIPQPGRTEAFF. The DNA of the CDR3 is TGTGCCAGCAGTCCCATACCCCAGCCCGGTAGGACTGAAGCTTTCTTT.

This chain joins TRBV7-8 and TRBJ2-7; D might be TRBD1 (6 bases). V was cut by 1 base and J by 4 bases, with 17 bases left in between. Germline values: CDR1 SGHVS, CDR2 FQNEAQ. The CDR3 extends over 16 amino acids. This CDR3 reads CASSLGPTGGVYEQYF. In nucleotides, the CDR3 is TGTGCCAGCAGCTTAGGGCCGACAGGTGGTGTGTACGAGCAGTACTTC.

J is TRBJ2-5 and V is TRBV5-1; D remains unclear. This CDR3 has 14 amino acids. Per germline, CDR1 SGHRS and CDR2 YFSETQ. The V and J ends lost 4 bases and 4 bases respectively, with 14 bases between them. The CDR3 coding sequence is TGCGCCAGCAGCCAAGGTAGGATGGGAGAGACCCAGTACTTC. Its protein product is CASSQGRMGETQYF.

This sequence joins TRBV28 and TRBJ1-2, with D unclear. Trimming shortened V by 7 bases and J by 2 bases, and 11 bases separated the two germline ends. CDR1 MDHEN and CDR2 SYDVKM come from the germline V gene. The CDR3 runs to 13 residues. Here the CDR3 reads CASKVDKNYGYTF. The CDR3, as DNA: TGTGCCAGCAAAGTCGACAAGAACTATGGCTACACCTTC.

This clone appeared once. Germline and junction disagree at one end, which may indicate a read error. This chain connects TRBV13 to TRBJ2-7; D may match TRBD1 or TRBD2 (6 bases each). Germline-derived CDR1 and CDR2 are PRHDT and FYEKMQ (reference sequence). CDR3 length: 14 residues. CDR3 in DNA: TGTGCCAGCAGCCCCAGGGGAGGCTCCAACGAGCAGTACTTC. This gives the protein CASSPRGGSNEQYF.

This chain uses TRBV19 with TRBJ2-6; weak D call: TRBD1 (6 bases). CDR3 length: 14 residues. Trimming shortened V by 6 bases and J by 3 bases, and 9 bases separated the two germline ends. Germline CDR1 LNHDA, CDR2 SQIVND (reference sequence). CDR3 amino acids: CASRTGSGANVLTF. CDR3 nucleotide sequence: TGTGCCAGTAGAACAGGGAGTGGGGCCAACGTCCTGACTTTC.

CDR3 nucleotide sequence: TGTGCCAGCAGCGTAGGGTTAGGGTGGGCTAGCGGGAGCGGGGGCGAAGATACGCAGTATTTT. Its translation is CASSVGLGWASGSGGEDTQYF. The V and J genes are TRBV9 and TRBJ2-3; 10 positions match TRBD2. The germline V gene has CDR1 SGDLS and CDR2 YYNGEE. The CDR3 totals 21 residues. Trimming removed 0 bases from V and 5 bases from J; junction bases left unmatched: 21.